Listed here are 21 T cell receptor beta chains from one sample, sequenced in a study of CD8+ T cells in alopecia areata. In each case, RNA was isolated and then reverse transcribed into cDNA as the sequencing template. Sequencing was performed with immunoSEQ multiplex PCR; in TCRdb, only in-frame clones are kept and a portion is missing. This sample carries fewer than 80,000 clones, approximately 60% of them seen once, and the ten largest clones take roughly 18%. The input for sequencing was CD8+ T cells sorted from blood, taken at week 0. Source of these receptors: a human donor with alopecia areata.

This clone has at least ten counts. This rearrangement joins TRBV27 to TRBJ2-2; tentatively, D is TRBD2 (6 bases). The CDR3 has 16 residues. V dropped 3 bases and J dropped 1 base, with 12 bases sitting between them. CDR1 and CDR2 (germline): MNHEY, SMNVEV (reference sequence). CDR3 bases: TGTGCCAGCAGTTTGGGGACTCCTGAGAACACCGGGGAGCTGTTTTTT. Protein: CASSLGTPENTGELFF.

With regard to this clone: Within the sample, other DNA sequences also encode this same CDR3. This sequence joins TRBV4-3 and TRBJ2-7; 10 nucleotides agree with TRBD1. CDR3 length: 15 residues. Per germline, CDR1 LGHNA and CDR2 YSLEER. V lost 3 bases to trimming and J lost 4 bases; unmatched junction nucleotides: 6. CDR3 region: CASSHSGTGEYEQYF. DNA for the CDR3: TGCGCCAGCAGCCACTCCGGGACAGGGGAATACGAGCAGTACTTC.

This clone was seen only a few times. CDR3 loop: CASSIGRAGDEQFF. For the CDR3, the DNA is TGTGCCAGCAGTATAGGGCGGGCCGGGGATGAGCAGTTCTTC. This chain links TRBV6-4 with TRBJ2-1, with D perhaps TRBD2 (5 bases). CDR1 MRHNA and CDR2 SNTAGT come from the germline V gene. Trimming pared 5 bases from V and 8 bases from J, leaving 16 bases between. The CDR3 has 14 amino acids.

There are a few counts of this clone. V usage is TRBV30 and J usage is TRBJ2-1; D is possibly TRBD2 (6 bases). CDR1 and CDR2 (germline): GTSNPN, SVGIG (reference sequence). V lost 7 bases and J 1 base, leaving 11 bases between the germline ends. The length of the CDR3 is 13 residues. The CDR3 spells CASSGSSYNEQFF. The DNA for the CDR3 is TGTGCCTCAAGCGGGTCTTCCTACAATGAGCAGTTCTTC.

This clone has a single count. The chain has TRBV30 and TRBJ1-2; 8 nucleotides align to TRBD1. CDR3 size: 17 residues. Looked up from germline, CDR1 is GTSNPN and CDR2 is SVGIG (reference sequence). Trimming took 3 bases from V and 5 from J; bases not matched to a gene: 17. The CDR3 loop reads CAWRGQVSRGRRYGYTF. The CDR3 DNA sequence: TGTGCCTGGAGAGGTCAAGTTTCCAGGGGGCGCCGGTATGGCTACACCTTC.

This clone was seen only a few times. The chain has TRBV13 and TRBJ2-3, with D tentatively TRBD2 (5 bases). Germline values: CDR1 PRHDT, CDR2 FYEKMQ (reference sequence). The CDR3 loop spans 15 amino acids. V was cut by 3 bases and J by 10 bases, with 20 bases left in between. The CDR3: CASSFTEVESMSQYF. The CDR3 region has the DNA TGTGCCAGCAGCTTTACGGAGGTTGAAAGCATGTCGCAGTATTTT.

This clone was observed a few times. V usage is TRBV5-6 and J usage is TRBJ2-2; D uncertain. The germline gives CDR1 SGHDT, CDR2 YYEEEE. The CDR3 length is 14 residues. V was shortened by 4 bases and J by 4 bases, with 11 bases between the two germline ends. For the CDR3, the DNA is TGTGCCAGCAGCACGATTACGGTCACCGGGGAGCTGTTTTTT. It translates to CASSTITVTGELFF.

This clone was counted once. The genes are TRBV9 and TRBJ2-5; 7 nucleotides line up with TRBD1. Germline values: CDR1 SGDLS, CDR2 YYNGEE. V dropped 3 bases and J dropped 1; count of bases not matched to a gene: 9. The length of the CDR3 is 16 residues. CDR3 region: CASSAGTASGQETQYF. In DNA, the CDR3 is TGTGCCAGCAGCGCGGGGACAGCTAGTGGCCAAGAGACCCAGTACTTC.

This clone was seen only once. The chain is built from TRBV7-9 and TRBJ2-7, with 10 bases that match TRBD1. The CDR3 runs 16 residues. Trimming at V came to 5 bases and at J to 5 bases, leaving 12 bases not matched to a gene. CDR1 SEHNR and CDR2 FQNEAQ come from the germline V gene (reference sequence). The CDR3 coding sequence is TGTGCCAGCAGCACTACGGGACAGGGGTTAATCCACGAGCAGTACTTC. Translated: CASSTTGQGLIHEQYF. Full variable domain (remainder filled in from reference TRBV7-9 and TRBJ2-7): DTGVSQNPRHKITKRGQNVTFRCDPISEHNRLYWYRQTLGQGPEFLTYFQNEAQLEKSRLLSDRFSAERPKGSFSTLEIQRTEQGDSAMYLCASSTTGQGLIHEQYFGPGTRLTVT.

The gene calls are TRBV25-1 and TRBJ2-2, with 8 positions matching TRBD2. The V segment lost 2 bases and the J segment 10 bases; nucleotides outside the gene matches: 15. The germline V gene encodes CDR1 MGHDK and CDR2 SYGVNS. The CDR3 has 17 amino acids. Written as DNA, the CDR3 is TGTGCCAGCAGTGAAAGCCCTAGCGGGCCGTTTTTCGCGGAGCTGTTTTTT. The encoded protein is CASSESPSGPFFAELFF.

The rearrangement uses TRBV7-9 and TRBJ2-1; no reliable D call. The length of the CDR3 is 15 residues. Per germline, CDR1 SEHNR and CDR2 FQNEAQ (reference sequence). Trimming shortened V by 3 bases and J by 0 bases, and 9 bases separated the two germline ends. The CDR3 DNA sequence: TGTGCCAGCAGCTTTGGCCGGAGCTCCTACAATGAGCAGTTCTTC. Translation: CASSFGRSSYNEQFF.

This chain connects TRBV28 to TRBJ2-7, with D tentatively TRBD1 (5 bases). Germline V gene sequence: CDR1 MDHEN, CDR2 SYDVKM. The CDR3 is 15 residues long. Trimming removed 1 base from V and 2 bases from J, with 12 bases in between. The CDR3 here is CASSLFPQGTYEQYF. The CDR3 bases are TGTGCCAGCAGTTTATTTCCCCAGGGAACCTACGAGCAGTACTTC.

The chain is built from TRBV2 and TRBJ2-7, with a tentative D call TRBD1 (7 bases). The V end was cut by 2 bases, the J end by 4 bases, with 15 bases between. The germline gives CDR1 SNHLY, CDR2 FYNNEI. The CDR3 runs 15 residues. CDR3 amino acids: CASSERGQGGYEQYF. The CDR3 nucleotides read TGTGCCAGCAGTGAAAGGGGCCAGGGGGGTTACGAGCAGTACTTC.

The chain couples TRBV15 to TRBJ2-1; D unresolved. Germline assignment: CDR1 LNHNV and CDR2 YYDKDF (reference sequence). The CDR3 is made up of 15 amino acids. Trimming stripped 1 base from V and 0 bases from J, with 7 bases between. In nucleotides, the CDR3 is TGTGCCACCAGCAGAGTCCGGAGCTCCTACAATGAGCAGTTCTTC. It encodes CATSRVRSSYNEQFF.

This chain connects TRBV7-7 to TRBJ1-1; tentative D call: TRBD1 (6 bases). Trimming removed 5 bases from V and 8 bases from J, with 9 bases in between. The CDR3 has 11 residues. Germline CDR1 and CDR2: SSHAT and FNYEAQ (reference sequence). In DNA, the CDR3 is TGTGCCAGCAGCGACGGGACAGAAGCTTTCTTT. Translation gives CASSDGTEAFF.

The rearrangement links TRBV30 to TRBJ2-7; 9 nucleotides align to TRBD2. There are 15 residues in the CDR3. Germline V gene sequence: CDR1 GTSNPN, CDR2 SVGIG (reference sequence). J lost 7 bases, V lost 4 bases, and 14 bases had no gene match. The CDR3 region has the DNA TGTGCCTGGATTGGTTCAGGGCGGGAGGGTCAAGAGCAGTACTTC. Its protein is CAWIGSGREGQEQYF. Full variable domain (missing parts from reference TRBV30 and TRBJ2-7): SQTIHQWPATLVQPVGSPLSLECTVEGTSNPNLYWYRQAAGRGLQLLFYSVGIGQISSEVPQNLSASRPQDRQFILSSKKLLLSDSGFYLCAWIGSGREGQEQYFGPGTRLTVT.

This clone was detected a few times. The chain recombines TRBV4-1 with TRBJ1-5; 8 bases match TRBD1. Germline loops: CDR1 MGHRA, CDR2 YSYEKL. After removal of 7 bases from V and 4 bases from J, the junction contained 6 bases not matched to a gene. This CDR3 is built from 14 residues. The CDR3 bases are TGCGCCAGCACCCAGCGGACAGGGAATCAGCCCCAGCATTTT. This gives the protein CASTQRTGNQPQHF.

The genes are TRBV7-9 and TRBJ1-1, with a possible D match to TRBD1 (5 bases). The CDR3 is 17 residues long. The ends were cut back, 5 bases at V and 4 bases at J, with 23 bases in the middle. Germline values: CDR1 SEHNR, CDR2 FQNEAQ (reference sequence). The CDR3 spells CASSPPKGQVEVTEAFF. The DNA for the CDR3 is TGTGCCAGCAGCCCGCCGAAGGGGCAGGTGGAGGTCACTGAAGCTTTCTTT.

The chain is built from TRBV5-1 and TRBJ2-7; 12 bases are shared with TRBD1. The CDR3 contains 15 residues. Per germline, CDR1 SGHRS and CDR2 YFSETQ. J lost 2 bases, V lost 4 bases, and 4 bases had no gene match. The DNA for the CDR3 is TGCGCCAGCAGCAGGGGACAGGGGGCGCCCTACGAGCAGTACTTC. It yields the protein CASSRGQGAPYEQYF.

The rearrangement uses TRBV27 and TRBJ1-5; D not resolved. The germline CDR1 and CDR2 sequences are MNHEY and SMNVEV (reference sequence). V was clipped by 0 bases and J by 0 bases, with 6 bases between them. The CDR3 sequence is 15 residues long. In nucleotides, the CDR3 is TGTGCCAGCAGTTTATCGGGCTATAGCAATCAGCCCCAGCATTTT. It encodes CASSLSGYSNQPQHF.

The genes are TRBV29-1 and TRBJ2-3; possible D gene TRBD2, 6 bases. This CDR3 contains 14 residues. Trimming took off 1 base at V and 0 bases at J, with 8 bases between the two ends. Germline assignment: CDR1 SQVTM and CDR2 ANQGSEA. CDR3 residues: CSVEGGESTDTQYF. CDR3 DNA sequence: TGCAGCGTTGAAGGCGGGGAGAGCACAGATACGCAGTATTTT.